This TCR beta chain was retrieved from a study of memory CD4+ T cells and cytomegalovirus serostatus. Some clones are missing from TCRdb's copy, which holds only in-frame ones; the method was immunoSEQ multiplex PCR. The table has 45,000 to 65,000 clones, around four fifths seen once. Single viable CD3+CD4+CD8-CD45RO+ cells were sorted as the memory CD4+ T cells. V shed 6 bases, J shed 6 bases, and the junction held 9 bases outside the gene matches. Germline values: CDR1 MDHEN, CDR2 SYDVKM. This CDR3 is 16 amino acids long. The source is an adult in good health and CMV-seropositive. The chain is built from TRBV28 and TRBJ2-1, with TRBD2 identical over 12 bases. Material for sequencing was memory CD4+ T cells from blood. CDR3 in DNA: TGTGCCAGCAGCCTATTCCCGGGACTAGCGGGCAATGAGCAGTTCTTC. It translates to CASSLFPGLAGNEQFF.